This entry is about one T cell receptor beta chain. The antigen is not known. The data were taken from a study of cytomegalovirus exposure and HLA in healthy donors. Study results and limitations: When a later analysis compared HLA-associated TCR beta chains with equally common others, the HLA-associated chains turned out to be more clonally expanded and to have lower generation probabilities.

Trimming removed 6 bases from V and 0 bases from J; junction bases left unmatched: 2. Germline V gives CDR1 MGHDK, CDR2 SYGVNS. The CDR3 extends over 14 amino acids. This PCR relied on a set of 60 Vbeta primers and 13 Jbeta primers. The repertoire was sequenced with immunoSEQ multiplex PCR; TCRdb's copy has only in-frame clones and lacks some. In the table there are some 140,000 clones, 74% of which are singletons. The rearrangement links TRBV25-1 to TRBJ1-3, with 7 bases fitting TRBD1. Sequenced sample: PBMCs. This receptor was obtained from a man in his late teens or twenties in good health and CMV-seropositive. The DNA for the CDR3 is TGTGCCAGCAGGGGGGACAGCTCTGGAAACACCATATATTTT. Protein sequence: CASRGDSSGNTIYF.